This T cell receptor (beta chain) was obtained from a study of T cells in Graves' hyperthyroidism and ophthalmopathy. Whole-study findings and limits: Progression to ophthalmopathy was predicted a median of roughly 6.8 months early. Ophthalmopathy was separated from stable hyperthyroidism by a 13 V-J model.

Patients having uncontrolled infection, another autoimmune disease, pregnancy or lactation were not included. Each diagnosis was grounded in clinical symptoms, serum thyroxine and TRAb, thyroid ultrasound, and orbital computed tomography. About this clonotype: What it recognizes is unknown.

The source material, RNA transcripts, was used to amplify TCR beta CDR3 regions. Carried out on the TCR CDR3, a first-round RT-PCR used the HTBI primer set. One entry per CDR3 protein results from TCRdb running MiXCR on the multiplex PCR reads. In the table there are 450,000 to 700,000 distinct CDR3 sequences, under 60% of which are singletons. Sequencing input: peripheral blood or thyroid tissue (not recorded which). The receptor was isolated from an adult woman with Graves' disease, either hyperthyroidism or ophthalmopathy (not recorded which).

The CDR3 is CASSEVGWSQYF. CDR3 coding DNA: TGTGCCAGCAGTGAAGTTGGATGGAGCCAGTACTTC. The chain joins TRBV6-1 to TRBJ2-5, with no clear D. The germline CDR1 and CDR2 sequences are MNHNS and SASEGT. The CDR3 sequence is 12 residues long. V was cut by 1 base and J by 10 bases, with 10 bases left in between.